This entry features one TCR beta chain sequence. Only in-frame clones appear in the TCRdb table, and some are missing; sequencing was by immunoSEQ multiplex PCR. The sample lists around 130,000 clones, around 80% occurring once. This sample was included in a study of blood T cell repertoires in COVID-19. In the study overall: Sample material is recorded as cDNA or gDNA derived from T cells, B-cell-depleted T cells, or PBMCs.

The CDR3 is 17 residues long. Germline V lookup: CDR1 WNHNN, CDR2 SYGVQD (reference sequence). Trimming took off 7 bases at V and 0 bases at J, with 21 bases between the two ends. The J gene is TRBJ1-1, the V gene TRBV10-1; D perhaps matches TRBD1 (5 bases). This receptor was obtained from a human donor in a cohort sampled during active COVID-19. Sequencing input: peripheral blood. This chain's CDR3 is CASTRDYRSFMNTEAFF. CDR3 sequence (DNA): TGCGCCAGCACCAGGGATTACAGGTCGTTCATGAACACTGAAGCTTTCTTT.